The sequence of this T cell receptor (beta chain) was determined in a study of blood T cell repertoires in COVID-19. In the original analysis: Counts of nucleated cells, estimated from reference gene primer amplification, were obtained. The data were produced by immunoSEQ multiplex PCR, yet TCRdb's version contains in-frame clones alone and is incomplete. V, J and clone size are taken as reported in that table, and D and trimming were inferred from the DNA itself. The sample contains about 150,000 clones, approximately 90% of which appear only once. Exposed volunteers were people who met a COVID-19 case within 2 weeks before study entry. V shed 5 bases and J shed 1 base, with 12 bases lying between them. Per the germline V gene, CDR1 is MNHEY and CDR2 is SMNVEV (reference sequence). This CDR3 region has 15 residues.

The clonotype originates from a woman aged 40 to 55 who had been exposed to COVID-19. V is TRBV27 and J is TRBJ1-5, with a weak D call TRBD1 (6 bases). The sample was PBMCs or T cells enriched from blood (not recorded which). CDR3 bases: TGTGCCAGCAGTCTTAACAGGGTGAGCAATCAGCCCCAGCATTTT. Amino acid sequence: CASSLNRVSNQPQHF.